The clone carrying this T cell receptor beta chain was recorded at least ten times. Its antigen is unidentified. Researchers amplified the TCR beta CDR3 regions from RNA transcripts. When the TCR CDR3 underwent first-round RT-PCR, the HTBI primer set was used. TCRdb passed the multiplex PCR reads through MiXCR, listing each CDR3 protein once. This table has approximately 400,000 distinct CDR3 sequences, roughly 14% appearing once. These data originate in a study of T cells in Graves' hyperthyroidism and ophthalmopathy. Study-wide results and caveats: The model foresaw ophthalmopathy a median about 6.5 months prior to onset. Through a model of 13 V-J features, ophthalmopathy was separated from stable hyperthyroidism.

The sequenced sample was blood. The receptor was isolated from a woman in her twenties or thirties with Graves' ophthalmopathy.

CDR3 in DNA: TGCAGTGCTAGGGGGGGATACTATGGCTACACCTTC. This codes for CSARGGYYGYTF. The chain couples TRBV20-1 to TRBJ1-2, with TRBD1 as a possible D gene (5 bases). Germline CDR1 and CDR2: DFQATT and SNEGSKA (reference sequence). The CDR3 has 12 residues. Deletions cut 3 bases from V and 3 bases from J, with 8 bases between.